The entry below gives a single T cell receptor (beta chain) sequence along with its context. No cognate antigen has been identified for it. There are no base qualities to consult, and no much larger clone falls within one base. The entry originates in a study of identical twins (TCRdb year 2016). Regarding the research as a whole: To test whether fetal clonotypes persist, the study used deep sequencing on TCR alpha and beta repertoires from monozygotic twins, unrelated adults of various ages, and cord blood. Replicate twin experiments were performed at different times using different library preparation protocols to rule out contamination. Results the study describes overall, beyond this receptor: Zero-insertion analyses could be partly confounded by invariant T cells such as MAIT and iNKT, though diverse VJ usage argued against such confounding for most clonotypes. The excess sharing between twins in beta out-of-frame sequences was weaker because fewer shared sequences reduced the signal-to-noise ratio. Compared with coincidental sharing between unrelated individuals, out-of-frame TCR alpha sequences shared between twins had an excess of sequences with low generation probability. Out-of-frame TCR alpha sharing in monozygotic twins was systematically underestimated by recombination models, whereas sharing between unrelated individuals was in agreement with the recombination models. Because the same donors could not be followed over many years, conclusions were based on cross-sectional statistical analysis. Fewer insertions were carried by abundant cord blood beta clonotypes; a weaker similar trend was observed in young adult naive repertoires, while no such trend was observed in memory repertoires.

CDR1 SEHNR and CDR2 FQNEAQ are derived from the germline V gene (reference sequence). The CDR3 holds 15 amino acids from the cysteine to the phenylalanine. CDR3 DNA only is kept here, 45 bases in frame from base 1. V loses 2 bases at its end and J loses 10 bases; junction bases beyond the gene matches: 11. The library was built by means of 5' RACE. Sequencing took place on an Illumina HiSeq 2000. A universal primer binding site was added through template switching, and the final cDNA carried a unique molecular identifier so that TCR cDNA molecules could be counted accurately. First-strand cDNA for TCR alpha and beta chains was synthesized from specific primers in the conserved constant-segment region. To control for contamination, every cDNA library carried two barcodes: a SMART-Mk sample barcode plus Illumina barcodes. TruSeq adapter sequences and Illumina sample barcodes were added in two successive PCR steps. TCR alpha and beta cDNA libraries were sequenced on the Illumina HiSeq platform with custom primers. Per the authors' processing: Unique molecular identifiers were extracted from raw reads with MiGEC, and CDR3 positions were determined with MiXCR. For each individual, recombination models were inferred using an EM algorithm with the repgenHMM and IGoR tools. The tcR package in R was used for shared clonotype analysis, with sharing normalized by the product of cloneset sizes. To study raw recombination free of thymic and clonal selection effects, out-of-frame nonproductive sequences were analyzed. Clones were called with MiXCR by TCRdb after fastp trimmed the public reads at Q25, and only in-frame beta chains were retained. Duplicate CDR3 protein sequences are folded into a single record with the most common DNA and genes. V and J calls and clone size were set by TCRdb, not the authors. The sample records around 250,000 distinct CDR3 sequences, about 13% of which are singletons. In total, the top ten clones hold 4% to 5% of the sample.

All donors were healthy Caucasians. The twin cohort comprised three pairs of female monozygotic twins, all aged about 18 to 29 years. Using Miltenyi CD45RO+ enrichment and human naive T-cell isolation kits, memory (CD45RO+) and naive T cells were isolated from PBMC. Separately, the same data were catalogued under a study of yellow fever vaccine responses in identical twins. The second study reports: According to the authors, in identical twins the way T cells responded to vaccination appeared partly convergent and partly personalized. In the study, vaccine-responding T cell clones were precisely tracked in identical twins.

Sequences were obtained from memory (CD45RO+) T cells sorted from blood. The sample's cell subset or site label, decoded: CD45RO+ enriched T cells. The chain employs TRBV7-9 and TRBJ2-1, with 7 junctional bases fitting TRBD2. The TCR comes from a woman aged 18-29 years in good health. The CDR3 sequence is CASSLTGGGRGEQFF. The bases read TGTGCCAGCAGCTTAACGGGGGGAGGCAGAGGAGAGCAGTTCTTC.